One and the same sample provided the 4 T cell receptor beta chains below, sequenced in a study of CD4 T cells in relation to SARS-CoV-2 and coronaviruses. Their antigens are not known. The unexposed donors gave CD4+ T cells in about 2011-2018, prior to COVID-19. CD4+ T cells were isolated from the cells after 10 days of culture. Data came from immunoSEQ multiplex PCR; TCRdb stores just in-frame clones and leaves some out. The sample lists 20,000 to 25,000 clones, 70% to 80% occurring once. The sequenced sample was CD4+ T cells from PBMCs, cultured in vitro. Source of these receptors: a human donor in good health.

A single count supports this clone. DNA of the CDR3: TGTGCCAGTAACCAGGGGAGGCAAGAGACCCAGTACTTC. This codes for CASNQGRQETQYF. The V call is TRBV19, the J call TRBJ2-5; perhaps D is TRBD1 or TRBD2 (6 bases each). Trimming removed 7 bases from V and 2 bases from J, with 11 bases in between. From germline, CDR1 is LNHDA and CDR2 SQIVND (reference sequence). This CDR3 has 13 amino acids.

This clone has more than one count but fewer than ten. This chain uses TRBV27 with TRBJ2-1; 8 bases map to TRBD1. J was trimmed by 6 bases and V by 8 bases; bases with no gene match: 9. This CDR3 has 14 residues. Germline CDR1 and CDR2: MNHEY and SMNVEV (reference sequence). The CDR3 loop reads CASRDRGISNEQFF. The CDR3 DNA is TGTGCCAGCCGAGACAGGGGAATCTCCAATGAGCAGTTCTTC.

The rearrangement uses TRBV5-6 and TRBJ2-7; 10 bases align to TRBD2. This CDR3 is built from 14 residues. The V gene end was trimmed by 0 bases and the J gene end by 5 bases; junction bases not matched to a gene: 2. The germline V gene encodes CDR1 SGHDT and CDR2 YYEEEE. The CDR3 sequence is CASSLGGLANEQYF. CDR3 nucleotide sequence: TGTGCCAGCAGCTTGGGGGGACTAGCGAACGAGCAGTACTTC.

The CDR3 DNA reads as TGCGCCAGCAGTGTTAGCGGGGAAACCGGGGAGCTGTTTTTT. Protein product: CASSVSGETGELFF. The chain employs TRBV10-1 and TRBJ2-2; 8 bases map to TRBD2. CDR1 and CDR2 from the germline V gene are WNHNN and SYGVQD (reference sequence). The trim removed 4 bases at V and 5 bases at J, leaving 3 bases unmatched. This CDR3 has 14 residues.